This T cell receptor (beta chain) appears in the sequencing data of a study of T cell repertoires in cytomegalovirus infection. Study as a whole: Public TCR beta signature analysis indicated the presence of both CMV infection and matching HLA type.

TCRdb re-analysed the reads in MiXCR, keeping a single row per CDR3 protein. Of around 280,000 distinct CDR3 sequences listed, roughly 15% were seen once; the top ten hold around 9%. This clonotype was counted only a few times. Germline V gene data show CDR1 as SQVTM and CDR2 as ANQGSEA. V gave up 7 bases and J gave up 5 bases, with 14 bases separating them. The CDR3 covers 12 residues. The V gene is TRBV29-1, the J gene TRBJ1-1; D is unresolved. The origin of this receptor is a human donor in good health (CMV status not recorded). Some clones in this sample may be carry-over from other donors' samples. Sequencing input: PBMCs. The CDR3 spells CSALIGDTEAFF. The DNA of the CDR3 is TGCAGCGCCCTGATTGGGGATACTGAAGCTTTCTTT. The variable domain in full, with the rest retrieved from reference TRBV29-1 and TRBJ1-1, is SAVISQKPSRDICQRGTSLTIQCQVDSQVTMMFWYRQQPGQSLTLIATANQGSEATYESGFVIDKFPISRPNLTFSTLTVSNMSPEDSSIYLCSALIGDTEAFFGQGTRLTVV.